The 2 T cell receptor beta chains reported below all come from one sample, sequenced in a study of post-analysis software for immune sequencing data. Unique molecular identifiers had been added to the TCR beta cDNA libraries. TCRdb re-analysed the PCR reads in MiXCR, keeping a single row per CDR3 protein. The sample consists of approximately 630,000 distinct CDR3 sequences, 59% of them appearing once. The antigens these receptors bind are not known. Findings and caveats of the study: The study found TRBV5-6, TRBV5-1 and TRBV20-1 among a few TRBV segments more frequent in patients than controls.

Specimen: blood. These receptors were obtained from a girl aged 2 to 10 with multiple sclerosis.

This chain connects TRBV20-1 to TRBJ2-7; D is perhaps TRBD2 (5 bases). The tail of the sequence fits TRBJ2-5 better, so the J call may be wrong. The V gene's germline CDR1 is DFQATT and CDR2 SNEGSKA (reference sequence). The CDR3 is 14 residues long. CDR3 sequence: CSARDQGRAETQYF. The CDR3 nucleotides read TGCAGTGCTAGAGATCAAGGGAGAGCAGAGACCCAGTACTTC.

In DNA, the CDR3 is TGCAGTGCTAGACGTCGGGGGAATGAAAAACTGTTTTTT. Encoded protein: CSARRRGNEKLFF. The chain links TRBV20-1 to TRBJ1-4; D possibly corresponds to TRBD1 (5 bases). The CDR3 runs to 13 residues. Per germline, CDR1 DFQATT and CDR2 SNEGSKA (reference sequence). V was clipped by 2 bases and J by 5 bases, with 9 bases between them.